Listed below are T cell receptor beta chains from one sample, sequenced in a study of blood T cells in healthy people across ages. TCRdb itself ran the 5' RACE reads through MiXCR, one entry per CDR3 protein. Of some 690,000 distinct CDR3 sequences detected, 20% to 25% appear once; the ten largest clones hold less than 25%. The sequenced material came from blood. These receptors originate from a man aged 70-80 years in good health. Each CDR3 is given without its conserved first and last residue. The order of the fields is V gene, J gene, CDR3 protein.

V: TRBV27; J: TRBJ2-1; CDR3: ASSPRGTGGFYNEQF
V: TRBV27; J: TRBJ1-6; CDR3: ASSLGGGAASPLH
V: TRBV29-1; J: TRBJ1-1; CDR3: SGSMNTEAF
V: TRBV7-2; J: TRBJ1-6; CDR3: ASSVRMSSYNSPLH
V: TRBV6-6; J: TRBJ2-1; CDR3: ASSRDGNNEQF
V: TRBV20-1; J: TRBJ2-5; CDR3: SAPTSGKETQY
V: TRBV7-9; J: TRBJ1-1; CDR3: ASSQTGSEAF
V: TRBV18; J: TRBJ1-1; CDR3: ASSPLTGGKAEAF
V: TRBV20-1; J: TRBJ1-4; CDR3: SARGQATNEKLF
V: TRBV6-2/TRBV6-3; J: TRBJ1-1; CDR3: AAGTPNTEAF
V: TRBV29-1; J: TRBJ2-2; CDR3: SVGLGGELF
V: TRBV20-1; J: TRBJ2-1; CDR3: SVRIYNEQF
V: TRBV3-1; J: TRBJ2-3; CDR3: ASSLRGGTDTQY
V: TRBV24-1; J: TRBJ2-3; CDR3: ATSETDRRTDTQY
V: TRBV12-3/TRBV12-4; J: TRBJ2-5; CDR3: ASSYAGFGGETQY
V: TRBV11-3; J: TRBJ2-5; CDR3: ASSPRGVVTQY
V: TRBV12-3/TRBV12-4; J: TRBJ1-1; CDR3: ASRAGASRTEAF
V: TRBV20-1; J: TRBJ1-1; CDR3: SARDPNMLGREAF
V: TRBV3-1; J: TRBJ1-4; CDR3: ASSQDDRVGGPANEKLF
V: TRBV7-9; J: TRBJ1-2; CDR3: ASSPPFQGLYGYT
V: TRBV10-3; J: TRBJ2-3; CDR3: AISLAGVPADTQY
V: TRBV5-6; J: .; CDR3: ASSFNREEQF
V: TRBV6-1; J: TRBJ2-1; CDR3: ASRSLAGGRVGSYNEQF
V: TRBV7-8; J: TRBJ1-5; CDR3: ASSLSGTGGNQPQH
V: TRBV5-1; J: TRBJ2-3; CDR3: ASSLEGRPGTDTQY
V: TRBV5-6; J: TRBJ1-1; CDR3: ASSLSGSARNTEAF
V: TRBV10-2; J: TRBJ2-3; CDR3: ASSERSLAGLTDTQY
V: TRBV5-8; J: TRBJ1-6; CDR3: ASIQTGTRSPLH
V: TRBV2; J: TRBJ2-2; CDR3: ASTRGTVNTGELF
V: TRBV25-1; J: TRBJ1-1; CDR3: ASSEYSLKAF
V: TRBV7-9; J: TRBJ1-3; CDR3: ASSWGLGSGNTIY
V: TRBV6-5; J: TRBJ1-2; CDR3: ASREGRIYGYT
V: TRBV18; J: TRBJ2-3; CDR3: ASSPQGQGTDTQY
V: TRBV7-9; J: TRBJ2-3; CDR3: ASSFGRGLMDTQY
V: TRBV2; J: TRBJ2-5; CDR3: ASSMTSGGILQETQY
V: TRBV5-1; J: TRBJ1-1; CDR3: ASSSEPNTEAF
V: TRBV19; J: TRBJ2-1; CDR3: ASSIRAGGNYNEQF
V: TRBV20-1; J: .; CDR3: SAPWGQNYEQY
V: TRBV20-1; J: TRBJ1-4; CDR3: STWTGGNEKLF
V: TRBV5-5; J: TRBJ2-1; CDR3: ASSLSLAGVPWDEQF
V: TRBV7-2; J: TRBJ2-3; CDR3: ASSPITIRRGGSPTDTQY
V: TRBV6-1; J: TRBJ2-7; CDR3: ASIRRELGSYEQY
V: TRBV20-1; J: TRBJ2-1; CDR3: SASASGSGEQF
V: TRBV3-1; J: TRBJ1-4; CDR3: ASSQRSLNEKLF